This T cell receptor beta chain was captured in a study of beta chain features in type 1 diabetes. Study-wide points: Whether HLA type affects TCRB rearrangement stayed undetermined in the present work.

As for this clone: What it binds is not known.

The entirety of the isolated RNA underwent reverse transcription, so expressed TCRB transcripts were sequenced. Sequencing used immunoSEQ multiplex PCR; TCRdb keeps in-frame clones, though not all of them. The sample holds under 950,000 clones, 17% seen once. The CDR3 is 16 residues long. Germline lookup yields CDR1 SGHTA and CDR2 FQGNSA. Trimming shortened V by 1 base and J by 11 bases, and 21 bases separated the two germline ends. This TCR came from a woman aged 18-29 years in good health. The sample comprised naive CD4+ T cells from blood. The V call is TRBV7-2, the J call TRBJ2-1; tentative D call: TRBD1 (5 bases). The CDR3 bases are TGTGCCAGCAGCTTAGGTCAGGACACCTACCTGGGTAAGCAGTTCTTC. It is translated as CASSLGQDTYLGKQFF.